This is a list of T cell receptor beta chains from one sample in a study of human T cells and chemical hapten exposure. TCRdb fed the RACE reads into MiXCR, producing one record per CDR3 protein. The profile shows 300,000 to 450,000 distinct CDR3 sequences, about 4.8% of them singletons. The material was whole blood, obtained in connection with sensitization to the hapten diphenylcyclopropenone (DPC). The receptors derive from a woman aged 50 to 60 with alopecia areata. Some clones in this sample may be carry-over from other donors' samples. The CDR3 runs from the conserved cysteine through the conserved F or W. D genes are given only for firm matches. Some rows mark clone size as missing; the rest say once, few, many or name a class of expanded clone.

V gene: TRBV12-3/TRBV12-4; J gene: TRBJ2-3; D gene: -; clone size: -; CDR3 protein: CASSPGVPDTQYF; CDR3 DNA: TGTGCCAGCAGCCCCGGTGTACCAGATACGCAGTATTTT
V gene: TRBV7-6; J gene: TRBJ2-7; D gene: TRBD1; clone size: many; CDR3 protein: CASSAGTGVYEQYF; CDR3 DNA: TGTGCCAGCAGCGCCGGGACAGGGGTCTACGAGCAGTACTTC
V gene: TRBV12-3/TRBV12-4; J gene: TRBJ2-5; D gene: -; clone size: -; CDR3 protein: CASSLGSKETQYF; CDR3 DNA: TGTGCCAGCAGTTTAGGTTCAAAAGAGACCCAGTACTTC
V gene: TRBV2; J gene: TRBJ2-7; D gene: -; clone size: -; CDR3 protein: CASSEVGTTYEQYF; CDR3 DNA: TGTGCCAGCAGTGAAGTCGGGACAACATACGAGCAGTACTTC
V gene: TRBV28; J gene: TRBJ2-5; D gene: TRBD1; clone size: many; CDR3 protein: CASSLRSPGQGTQYF; CDR3 DNA: TGTGCCAGCAGTTTAAGGTCCCCGGGACAGGGGACCCAGTACTTC
V gene: TRBV12-5; J gene: TRBJ2-3; D gene: -; clone size: many; CDR3 protein: CASGLNSDTQYF; CDR3 DNA: TGTGCTAGTGGTTTGAACTCAGATACGCAGTATTTT
V gene: TRBV4-2; J gene: TRBJ1-1; D gene: -; clone size: many; CDR3 protein: CASRLSGELRTEAFF; CDR3 DNA: TGTGCCAGCAGACTCTCCGGGGAGTTACGGACTGAAGCTTTCTTT
V gene: TRBV2; J gene: TRBJ1-1; D gene: -; clone size: many; CDR3 protein: CASPLGAEAFF; CDR3 DNA: TGTGCCAGCCCGTTAGGCGCTGAAGCTTTCTTT
V gene: TRBV30; J gene: TRBJ1-1; D gene: -; clone size: many; CDR3 protein: CAWSLTGNTEAFF; CDR3 DNA: TGTGCCTGGAGTCTTACAGGGAACACTGAAGCTTTCTTT
V gene: TRBV7-6; J gene: TRBJ2-7; D gene: -; clone size: many; CDR3 protein: CASSLAPGTRGQYF; CDR3 DNA: TGTGCCAGCAGCTTAGCACCAGGAACCCGGGGGCAGTACTTC
V gene: TRBV7-2; J gene: TRBJ1-1; D gene: -; clone size: -; CDR3 protein: CASSFARDTEAFF; CDR3 DNA: TGTGCCAGCAGCTTTGCCAGGGACACTGAAGCTTTCTTT
V gene: TRBV6-5; J gene: TRBJ1-6; D gene: -; clone size: many; CDR3 protein: CASSYSLAGSSYNSPLHF; CDR3 DNA: TGTGCCAGCAGTTACTCCCTAGCGGGGAGCTCCTATAATTCACCCCTCCACTTT